This TCR beta chain was retrieved from a study of T cells in localized non-small cell lung cancer. Findings of the study overall: A single tumor region was sequenced, leaving heterogeneity possible. Patients showing higher blood T cell density tended to see longer overall survival.

Regarding this clone: The antigen is unknown.

This CDR3 has 19 residues. Germline CDR1 and CDR2: SGHDN and FVKESK. With 1 base removed from V and 0 bases from J, the gap between germline ends came to 21 bases. Only in-frame clones appear in the TCRdb table, and some are missing; sequencing was by immunoSEQ multiplex PCR. The sample lists about 800 clones; about 32% were seen once. The source material was normal lung tissue next to the tumor, sampled before any cancer treatment. The TCR comes from a male donor aged 60 or over with stage II squamous cell lung carcinoma. The rearrangement joins TRBV14 to TRBJ1-1; D is undetermined. The CDR3 nucleotides are TGTGCCAGCAGCCAAGCAGCCCGGAATAAGGCCTTCATGAACACTGAAGCTTTCTTT. It specifies CASSQAARNKAFMNTEAFF.